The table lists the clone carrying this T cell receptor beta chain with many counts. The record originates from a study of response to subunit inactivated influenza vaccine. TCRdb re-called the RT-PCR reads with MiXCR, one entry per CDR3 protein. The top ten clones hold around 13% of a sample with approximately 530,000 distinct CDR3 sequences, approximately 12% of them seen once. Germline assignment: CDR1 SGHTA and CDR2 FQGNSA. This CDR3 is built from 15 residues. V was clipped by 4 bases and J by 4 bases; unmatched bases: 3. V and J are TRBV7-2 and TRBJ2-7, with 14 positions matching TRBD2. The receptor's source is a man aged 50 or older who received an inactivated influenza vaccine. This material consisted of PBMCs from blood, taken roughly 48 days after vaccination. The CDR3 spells CASSWTSGGQYEQYF. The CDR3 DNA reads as TGTGCCAGCAGCTGGACTAGCGGGGGGCAATACGAGCAGTACTTC.